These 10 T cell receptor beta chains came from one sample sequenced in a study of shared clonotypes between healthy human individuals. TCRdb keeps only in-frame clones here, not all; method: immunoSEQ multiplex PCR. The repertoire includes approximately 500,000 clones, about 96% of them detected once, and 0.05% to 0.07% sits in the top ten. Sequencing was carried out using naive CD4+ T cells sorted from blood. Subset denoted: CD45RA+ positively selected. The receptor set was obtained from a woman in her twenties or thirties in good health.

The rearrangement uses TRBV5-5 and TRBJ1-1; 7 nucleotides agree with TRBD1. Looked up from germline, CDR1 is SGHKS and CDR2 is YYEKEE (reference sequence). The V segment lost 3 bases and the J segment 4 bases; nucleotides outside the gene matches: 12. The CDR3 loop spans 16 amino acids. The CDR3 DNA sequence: TGTGCCAGCAGCTACCGACAGGGTCCAGGGTTCACTGAAGCTTTCTTT. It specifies CASSYRQGPGFTEAFF.

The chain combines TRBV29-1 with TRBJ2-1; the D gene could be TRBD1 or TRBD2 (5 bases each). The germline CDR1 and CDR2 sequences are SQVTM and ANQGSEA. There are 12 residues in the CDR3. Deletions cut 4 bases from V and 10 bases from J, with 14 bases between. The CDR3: CSVGREGREQFF. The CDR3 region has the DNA TGCAGCGTTGGTCGTGAGGGGCGCGAGCAGTTCTTC.

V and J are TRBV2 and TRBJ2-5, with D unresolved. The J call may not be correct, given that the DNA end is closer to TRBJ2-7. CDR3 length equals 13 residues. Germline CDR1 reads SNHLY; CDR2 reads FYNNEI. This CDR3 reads CASRWSFSYEQYF. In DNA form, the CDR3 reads TGTGCCAGCAGGTGGAGCTTCTCCTACGAGCAGTACTTC.

The CDR3 region has the DNA TGTGCCAGCAGCGTCAGACTAGCGTCCTACAATGAGCAGTTCTTC. It codes for CASSVRLASYNEQFF. The gene calls are TRBV9 and TRBJ2-1, with TRBD2 identical over 8 bases. The CDR3 totals 15 residues. V lost 2 bases and J lost 1; bases outside the gene matches: 2. Germline V gives CDR1 SGDLS, CDR2 YYNGEE.

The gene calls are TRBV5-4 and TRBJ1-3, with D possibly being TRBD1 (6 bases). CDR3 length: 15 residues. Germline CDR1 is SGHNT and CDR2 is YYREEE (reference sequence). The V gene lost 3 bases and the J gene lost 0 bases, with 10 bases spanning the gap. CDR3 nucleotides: TGTGCCAGCAGCTCGGGGGCCGGCTCTGGAAACACCATATATTTT. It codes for CASSSGAGSGNTIYF.

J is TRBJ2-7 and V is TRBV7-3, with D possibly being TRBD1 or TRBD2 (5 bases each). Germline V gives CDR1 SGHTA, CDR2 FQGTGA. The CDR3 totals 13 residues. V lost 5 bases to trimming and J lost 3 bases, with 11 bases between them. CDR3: CASSPGADYEQYF. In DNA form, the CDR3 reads TGTGCCAGCAGCCCCGGGGCCGACTACGAGCAGTACTTC.

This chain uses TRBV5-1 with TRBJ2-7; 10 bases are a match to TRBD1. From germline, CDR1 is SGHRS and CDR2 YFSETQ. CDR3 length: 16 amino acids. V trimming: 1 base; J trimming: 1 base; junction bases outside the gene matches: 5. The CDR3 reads CASSLSGTGVSYEQYF. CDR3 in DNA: TGCGCCAGCAGCTTGAGCGGGACAGGGGTATCCTACGAGCAGTACTTC.

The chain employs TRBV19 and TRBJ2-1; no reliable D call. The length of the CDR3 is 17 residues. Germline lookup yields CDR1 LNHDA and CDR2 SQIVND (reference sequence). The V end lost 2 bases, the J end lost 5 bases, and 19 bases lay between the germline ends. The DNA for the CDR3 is TGTGCCAGTAGTATAATCATCGGGCGGCCTAGGGACAATGAGCAGTTCTTC. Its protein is CASSIIIGRPRDNEQFF.

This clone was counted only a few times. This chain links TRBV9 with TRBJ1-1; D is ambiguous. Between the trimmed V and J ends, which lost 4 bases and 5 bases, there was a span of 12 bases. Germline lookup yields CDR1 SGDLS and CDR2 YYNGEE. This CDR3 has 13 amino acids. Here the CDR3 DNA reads TGTGCCAGCAGCCTTTTGGAGGTTACTGAAGCTTTCTTT. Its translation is CASSLLEVTEAFF.

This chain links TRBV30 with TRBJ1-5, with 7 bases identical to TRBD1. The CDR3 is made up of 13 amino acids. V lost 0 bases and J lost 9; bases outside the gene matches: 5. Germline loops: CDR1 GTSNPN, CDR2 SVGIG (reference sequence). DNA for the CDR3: TGTGCCTGGAGTGTGACAGGGTCCGCGCCCCAGCATTTT. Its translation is CAWSVTGSAPQHF. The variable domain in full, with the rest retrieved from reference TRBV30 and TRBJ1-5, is SQTIHQWPATLVQPVGSPLSLECTVEGTSNPNLYWYRQAAGRGLQLLFYSVGIGQISSEVPQNLSASRPQDRQFILSSKKLLLSDSGFYLCAWSVTGSAPQHFGDGTRLSIL.